This is a list of T cell receptor beta chains from one sample in a study of T-cell reconstitution after alpha-beta-depleted transplantation in children. TCRdb processed the PCR reads anew with MiXCR; each CDR3 protein has one entry. The sample consists of fewer than 550,000 distinct CDR3 sequences, roughly 15% of them appearing once. Source: PBMCs, mostly from graft donor cells, taken 360 days after TCRalphabeta/CD19-depleted stem cell transplant. These receptors originate from a boy under two years old who had a stem cell transplant for Wiskott-Aldrich syndrome, so the T cells may come from the graft donor. Each CDR3 is given with its conserved first and last residue. Fields, in order: clone size, J gene, V gene, D gene, CDR3 length, CDR3 protein, CDR3 DNA. D genes are given only for firm matches. Rows give clone size only sometimes, using once, few, many, or a class for an expanded clone.

>.|TRBJ2-1|TRBV29-1|.|14
CSVLRISSYNEQFF
TGCAGCGTTTTACGCATCAGCTCCTACAATGAGCAGTTCTTC
>few|TRBJ1-5|TRBV10-1|TRBD1|17
CASSDPTGVGWRQPQHF
TGCGCCAGCAGTGATCCTACAGGGGTTGGATGGCGTCAGCCCCAGCATTTT
>.|TRBJ2-3|TRBV18|.|15
CASSARGAITDTQYF
TGTGCCAGCTCCGCCCGCGGGGCCATCACAGATACGCAGTATTTT
>.|TRBJ2-5|TRBV5-1|TRBD2|15
CAGSFIAGDQETQYF
TGCGCCGGCAGCTTTATAGCGGGGGATCAAGAGACCCAGTACTTC
>few|TRBJ1-2|TRBV2|TRBD1|14
CASKYGTGGAGYTF
TGTGCCAGCAAATACGGGACAGGGGGCGCAGGCTACACCTTC
>.|TRBJ2-1|TRBV28|TRBD1|16
CDSSSLDRGFYNEQFF
TGTGACAGCAGTTCCCTCGACAGGGGATTCTACAATGAGCAGTTCTTC
>few|TRBJ1-6|TRBV18|.|13
CASSPLRNSPLHF
TGTGCCAGCTCACCGCTCAGAAATTCACCCCTCCACTTT
>few|TRBJ2-3|TRBV20-1|.|11
CSASRSPTQYF
TGCAGTGCCTCGAGGAGCCCTACGCAGTATTTT
>.|TRBJ1-1|TRBV5-1|.|15
CASSLAGVLRTEAFF
TGCGCCAGCAGCTTGGCAGGGGTCCTGAGAACTGAAGCTTTCTTT
>.|TRBJ2-7|TRBV9|.|15
CASSVAGQSSYEQYF
TGTGCCAGCAGCGTAGCGGGGCAGAGCTCCTACGAGCAGTACTTC
>.|TRBJ2-7|TRBV20-1|TRBD1|15
CSARDPRTGYYEQYF
TGCAGTGCTAGAGACCCCCGGACAGGGTACTACGAGCAGTACTTC
>.|TRBJ2-2|TRBV9|.|15
CASSVVASSTGELFF
TGTGCCAGCAGCGTAGTAGCTTCCTCCACCGGGGAGCTGTTTTTT
>.|TRBJ2-2|TRBV6-2/TRBV6-3|TRBD1|17
CASSYSRRTGVHGELFF
TGTGCCAGCAGTTACTCGCGGAGGACAGGGGTACACGGGGAGCTGTTTTTT
>.|TRBJ1-2|TRBV19|TRBD1|12
CASRRQGEACTF
TGTGCCAGTAGGCGACAGGGGGAGGCGTGCACCTTC
>.|TRBJ1-3|TRBV20-1|.|11
CSARGMNTIYF
TGCAGTGCTAGGGGCATGAACACCATATATTTT
>.|TRBJ1-4|TRBV5-1|.|15
CASSPNMGGYEKLFF
TGCGCCAGCAGCCCAAATATGGGGGGCTATGAAAAACTGTTTTTT
>.|TRBJ2-7|TRBV12-3/TRBV12-4|.|11
CASSFGSEQYF
TGTGCCAGCAGTTTCGGGAGCGAGCAGTACTTC
>.|TRBJ2-7|TRBV12-3/TRBV12-4|.|15
CASSFRKGQPYEQYF
TGTGCCAGCAGTTTTAGGAAGGGGCAGCCCTACGAGCAGTACTTC
>few|TRBJ2-7|TRBV2|.|14
CASSEAVRLGEQYF
TGTGCCAGCAGTGAGGCCGTCCGGTTGGGCGAGCAGTACTTC
>.|TRBJ2-1|TRBV11-2|.|15
CASSFFSPHYNEQFF
TGTGCCAGCAGCTTTTTTTCCCCGCACTACAATGAGCAGTTCTTC
>.|TRBJ2-1|TRBV7-2|TRBD2|17
CASSLRTSGRAGNEQFF
TGTGCCAGCAGCCTACGGACTAGCGGGAGGGCGGGCAATGAGCAGTTCTTC
>few|TRBJ2-1|TRBV20-1|.|11
CSASGTLGPFF
TGCAGTGCTAGTGGGACTTTGGGGCCGTTCTTC
>.|TRBJ2-5|TRBV29-1|.|13
CSVEVRRQETQYF
TGCAGCGTTGAAGTCCGGAGACAAGAGACCCAGTACTTC
>.|TRBJ2-3|TRBV12-3/TRBV12-4|TRBD2|16
CASSLVPGRGTDTQYF
TGTGCCAGCAGTTTAGTCCCCGGGAGGGGTACAGATACGCAGTATTTT
>few|TRBJ2-3|TRBV12-3/TRBV12-4|TRBD2|16
CASSPPGLAFTDTQYF
TGTGCCAGCAGTCCCCCCGGACTAGCGTTCACAGATACGCAGTATTTT
>.|TRBJ2-1|TRBV7-9|TRBD2|14
CASGPSGRASEQFF
TGTGCCAGCGGTCCTAGCGGGAGGGCTAGTGAGCAGTTCTTC
>.|TRBJ2-5|TRBV12-3/TRBV12-4|.|17
CASSLDLPRGPKQTQYF
TGTGCCAGCAGTTTAGATCTGCCTCGCGGCCCCAAGCAGACCCAGTACTTC
>few|TRBJ2-3|TRBV7-8|TRBD1|17
CASSLPRDRGPDDTQYF
TGTGCCAGCAGCTTGCCTCGGGACAGGGGTCCCGATGATACGCAGTATTTT
>.|TRBJ2-7|TRBV4-3|TRBD2|17
CASSQVVLAGNLYEQYF
TGCGCCAGCAGCCAAGTTGTATTAGCGGGAAACTTATACGAGCAGTACTTC
>few|TRBJ2-4|TRBV4-3|TRBD2|19
CASSPTLAGGPIPKNIQYF
TGCGCCAGCAGCCCCACGCTAGCGGGAGGGCCTATCCCCAAAAACATTCAGTACTTC
>.|TRBJ2-7|TRBV4-3|.|14
CASSQVGGAYEQYF
TGCGCCAGCAGCCAAGTGGGCGGAGCCTACGAGCAGTACTTC
>many|TRBJ2-2|TRBV2|.|12
CASRVGTGELFF
TGTGCCAGCAGAGTGGGGACCGGGGAGCTGTTTTTT
>many|TRBJ2-1|TRBV29-1|.|13
CSVGQDSYNEQFF
TGCAGCGTTGGGCAGGACTCCTACAATGAGCAGTTCTTC
>.|TRBJ2-2|TRBV28|.|14
CASRRPGDTGELFF
TGTGCCAGCAGGCGCCCGGGGGACACCGGGGAGCTGTTTTTT